This passage covers 14 T cell receptor beta chains from one sample sequenced in a study of beta chain features in type 1 diabetes. The entirety of the isolated RNA underwent reverse transcription, so expressed TCRB transcripts were sequenced. Using immunoSEQ multiplex PCR, the repertoire was profiled, and TCRdb retains in-frame clones only, with some absent. In the table there are hundreds of thousands of clones, about 16% of which are singletons. The source material was naive CD4+ T cells from blood. The receptor source for this set is a young man in good health.

With respect to this clone: At one boundary the junction diverges from the germline segment, which might be a read error. This sequence joins TRBV5-6 and TRBJ2-7; 8 bases align to TRBD1. The V gene's germline CDR1 is SGHDT and CDR2 YYEEEE. The CDR3 extends over 15 amino acids. Here the CDR3 reads CASSLAAGGQEKQYF. The CDR3 nucleotides are TGTGCCAGCAGTTTGGCCGCAGGGGGCCAGGAGAAGCAGTACTTC.

V gene TRBV5-1 combines with J gene TRBJ2-3; D gene uncertain. This CDR3 comprises 14 residues. The V end lost 0 bases, the J end lost 0 bases, and 5 bases lay between the germline ends. Per the germline V gene, CDR1 is SGHRS and CDR2 is YFSETQ. The DNA for the CDR3 is TGCGCCAGCAGCTTGGTCACCAGCACAGATACGCAGTATTTT. Encoded protein: CASSLVTSTDTQYF.

This clone was seen a few times. This chain joins TRBV5-1 and TRBJ2-1, with TRBD1 identical over 7 bases. This CDR3 spans 10 amino acids. The V segment lost 10 bases and the J segment 9 bases; nucleotides outside the gene matches: 4. The germline CDR1 and CDR2 sequences are SGHRS and YFSETQ. CDR3 in amino acids: CASQGSEQFF. The CDR3 DNA sequence: TGCGCCTCACAGGGGTCTGAGCAGTTCTTC.

The chain links TRBV18 to TRBJ2-5; weak D call: TRBD2 (6 bases). V was shortened by 3 bases and J by 7 bases, with 21 bases between the two germline ends. The germline gives CDR1 KGHSH, CDR2 LQKENI. The CDR3 runs to 16 residues. The CDR3 DNA is TGTGCCAGCTCACCCCTTTTGACAAGGCTGGAGGGGACCCAGTACTTC. Translated, it gives CASSPLLTRLEGTQYF.

This clone came up a few times. The rearrangement joins TRBV18 to TRBJ2-1; TRBD2 agrees at 11 bases. Germline V gene data show CDR1 as KGHSH and CDR2 as LQKENI. This CDR3 is 16 amino acids long. The V and J ends lost 3 bases and 6 bases, in that order; junction bases with no gene match: 7. DNA of the CDR3: TGTGCCAGCTCACCTCTGACTAGCGGGGCGGCCAATGAGCAGTTCTTC. Translated, it gives CASSPLTSGAANEQFF.

V is TRBV7-2 and J is TRBJ2-5; 11 nucleotides match TRBD2. The V and J ends lost 6 bases and 4 bases, in that order; junction bases with no gene match: 7. The CDR3 length is 15 residues. Germline V gives CDR1 SGHTA, CDR2 FQGNSA. In DNA form, the CDR3 reads TGTGCCAGCAGATACCCGGGACTAGCGGTAGAGACCCAGTACTTC. This encodes CASRYPGLAVETQYF.

The genes are TRBV15 and TRBJ1-1; D remains ambiguous. Trimming took off 0 bases at V and 0 bases at J, with 11 bases between the two ends. CDR1 and CDR2 (germline): LNHNV, YYDKDF (reference sequence). The CDR3 spans 16 residues. The CDR3 is CATSRDPGKLNTEAFF. DNA for the CDR3: TGTGCCACCAGCAGAGACCCGGGGAAACTGAACACTGAAGCTTTCTTT.

The V gene is TRBV5-4, the J gene TRBJ2-7, with TRBD1 identical over 9 bases. The CDR3 loop spans 15 amino acids. Trimming took 5 bases from V and 2 from J; bases not matched to a gene: 8. The germline CDR1 and CDR2 sequences are SGHNT and YYREEE (reference sequence). DNA for the CDR3: TGTGCCAGCAGGGCCGGGACAGGGAGGACCTACGAGCAGTACTTC. This gives the protein CASRAGTGRTYEQYF. Based on the CDR3 plus reference TRBV5-4 and TRBJ2-7, the full variable domain is ETGVTQSPTHLIKTRGQQVTLRCSSQSGHNTVSWYQQALGQGPQFIFQYYREEENGRGNFPPRFSGLQFPNYSSELNVNALELDDSALYLCASRAGTGRTYEQYFGPGTRLTVT.

The table lists this clone with a few counts. V gene TRBV13 combines with J gene TRBJ2-6, with unresolved D. This CDR3 region has 16 residues. The germline CDR1 and CDR2 sequences are PRHDT and FYEKMQ (reference sequence). Trimming took 5 bases from V and 1 from J, leaving 12 bases between them. DNA of the CDR3: TGTGCCAGCAGCGCACCGAAGTCTTCTGGGGCCAACGTCCTGACTTTC. It translates to CASSAPKSSGANVLTF.

The chain uses TRBV7-6 and TRBJ2-5; 11 nucleotides line up with TRBD2. V was clipped by 4 bases and J by 3 bases; unmatched bases: 7. The CDR3 covers 16 residues. The germline V gene has CDR1 SGHVS and CDR2 FNYEAQ. The CDR3 is CASSSSGGKTKETQYF. For the CDR3, the DNA is TGTGCCAGCAGCTCTAGCGGGGGGAAGACGAAAGAGACCCAGTACTTC.

This clone was picked up a small number of times. The J gene is TRBJ2-7, the V gene TRBV7-2; 7 bases are a match to TRBD1. V trimming: 5 bases; J trimming: 1 base; junction bases outside the gene matches: 8. The CDR3 has 15 amino acids. The germline gives CDR1 SGHTA, CDR2 FQGNSA. CDR3 residues: CASSNGDRKSYEQYF. The DNA for the CDR3 is TGTGCCAGCAGCAATGGGGACAGAAAGTCCTACGAGCAGTACTTC.

This chain links TRBV4-3 with TRBJ1-1, with D possibly TRBD1 on 5 matching bases. V lost 4 bases and J 0 bases, leaving 15 bases between the germline ends. Germline CDR1 LGHNA, CDR2 YSLEER. CDR3 length: 16 residues. This CDR3 is CASSLNTIGVNTEAFF. The CDR3 nucleotides read TGCGCCAGCAGCCTAAATACTATAGGGGTGAACACTGAAGCTTTCTTT.

This clone was observed a few times. The rearrangement joins TRBV4-1 to TRBJ1-4, with unresolved D. Trimming took off 4 bases at V and 3 bases at J, with 6 bases between the two ends. The CDR3 contains 13 residues. Germline assignment: CDR1 MGHRA and CDR2 YSYEKL. The CDR3 is CASSRSANEKLFF. Written as DNA, the CDR3 is TGCGCCAGCAGCCGATCGGCTAATGAAAAACTGTTTTTT.

This clone was seen more than once but under ten times. Within the sample, other DNA sequences also encode this same CDR3. The rearrangement links TRBV18 to TRBJ2-3; D is uncertain. V lost 2 bases to trimming and J lost 5 bases, with 2 bases between them. The CDR3 spans 11 residues. Germline assignment: CDR1 KGHSH and CDR2 LQKENI. CDR3 loop: CASSPGDTQYF. The CDR3 coding sequence is TGTGCCAGCTCACCAGGAGATACGCAGTATTTT.